Described below is a single TCR beta chain sequence and its context. Its antigen is unidentified. These data are taken from a study of T cells in localized non-small cell lung cancer. V lost 5 bases and J lost 11, with 12 bases in between. CDR1 is LNHDA, CDR2 SQIVND, per germline (reference sequence). CDR3 size: 12 residues. General study results and limits: Overall survival was longer when the density of T cells in the blood was higher.

Using immunoSEQ multiplex PCR, the repertoire was profiled, and TCRdb retains in-frame clones only, with some absent. The repertoire has thousands of clones, roughly 85% of them found once; the top ten carry around 9.1%. This sequence was found in a woman aged 35-75 years with stage II lung adenocarcinoma. The chain uses TRBV19 and TRBJ1-4, with a tentative D call TRBD1 (6 bases). The sequences come from PBMCs, collected before any cancer treatment. As DNA, the CDR3 is TGTGCCAGTAGTGAAAACCAGGGGAAACTGTTTTTT. Its translation is CASSENQGKLFF.